The entry below describes one T cell receptor (beta chain). Its antigen is unknown. Combining a sample-barcoded 5' primer with a J-beta primer mix, a second PCR ran for 7 to 11 cycles. A template-switch adaptor that had 12 random nucleotides put a tag on each cDNA molecule. MiXCR was run by TCRdb on the 5' RACE reads, yielding one entry per CDR3 protein. The repertoire holds around 1,600,000 distinct CDR3 sequences, with 35% to 45% as singletons. Peripheral blood, about 9.3 milliliters per donor, was collected. Each sample yielded at least 5.5 micrograms of PBMC total RNA. This specimen belongs to a study of blood T cells in healthy people across ages. Study-wide points: Per-million-T-cell TCR beta diversity fell roughly linearly with age.

J gave up 7 bases and V 4 bases, and 6 bases lay outside the gene matches. Germline assignment: CDR1 SGHRS and CDR2 YFSETQ. This CDR3 has 14 residues. This TCR came from a woman between 18 and 29 years old in good health. This rearrangement joins TRBV5-1 to TRBJ1-4, with 8 nucleotides matching TRBD1. Material for sequencing was blood. CDR3: CASSVGTGFEKLFF. In DNA, the CDR3 is TGCGCCAGCAGCGTAGGGACAGGCTTTGAAAAACTGTTTTTT.